The rows below give T cell receptor beta chains drawn from one sample of a study of shared clonotypes between healthy human individuals. Some clones are missing from TCRdb's copy, which holds only in-frame ones; the method was immunoSEQ multiplex PCR. This repertoire shows around 750,000 clones, roughly 70% found once; its top ten account for approximately 1.6%. Specimen: memory CD4+ T cells sorted from blood. The receptors here all came from a young woman in good health. The CDR3 runs from the conserved cysteine through the conserved F or W. The D gene is left open where the match is weak. The size entry is marked missing in some rows and otherwise reads once, few, many or a size class.

j_gene	v_gene	abundance	d_gene	CDR3aa	CDR3nt
TRBJ2-1	TRBV5-1	once	TRBD2	CASSLLGAGTYNEQFF	TGCGCCAGCAGCTTGTTGGGAGCGGGGACCTACAATGAGCAGTTCTTC
TRBJ1-2	TRBV19	.	.	CASRPRGEAGRGYGYTF	TGTGCCAGTAGGCCTCGAGGAGAGGCAGGCCGAGGCTATGGCTACACCTTC
TRBJ2-3	TRBV5-1	.	TRBD2	CASSSRTSGRSGTDTQYF	TGCGCCAGCAGCTCCAGGACTAGCGGGAGGTCTGGCACAGATACGCAGTATTTT
TRBJ2-7	TRBV29-1	.	.	CSVEGQGYEQYF	TGCAGCGTTGAAGGGCAGGGTTACGAGCAGTACTTC
TRBJ2-5	TRBV6-5	.	.	CASYRGQQETQYF	TGTGCCAGCTACCGTGGGCAGCAAGAGACCCAGTACTTC
TRBJ2-2	TRBV5-1	.	TRBD1	CASSPGTENTGELFF	TGCGCCAGCAGCCCGGGGACAGAAAACACCGGGGAGCTGTTTTTT
TRBJ2-1	TRBV2	few	.	CASGAAGPSYNEQFF	TGTGCCAGCGGCGCGGCGGGTCCCTCCTACAATGAGCAGTTCTTC
TRBJ1-2	TRBV6-5	.	TRBD1	CASSQQGVNPYGYTF	TGTGCCAGCAGCCAACAGGGGGTGAACCCTTATGGCTACACCTTC
TRBJ1-5	TRBV19	.	TRBD1	CASSIMGTGYSNQPQHF	TGTGCCAGTAGTATAATGGGGACAGGGTATAGCAATCAGCCCCAGCATTTT
TRBJ1-3	TRBV28	few	.	CATFDRTANKAGNTIYF	TGTGCCACCTTTGACAGAACGGCAAATAAAGCGGGAAACACCATATATTTT
TRBJ1-1	TRBV2	.	TRBD1	CASSERGLLNTEAFF	TGTGCCAGCAGTGAAAGGGGGCTTTTGAACACTGAAGCTTTCTTT
TRBJ2-5	TRBV19	.	TRBD2	CASTGTSGEYQETQYF	TGTGCCAGTACCGGGACTAGCGGAGAGTACCAAGAGACCCAGTACTTC
TRBJ1-1	TRBV5-1	.	.	CASSFSTGGTEAFF	TGCGCCAGCAGCTTTTCCACTGGGGGCACTGAAGCTTTCTTT
TRBJ1-4	TRBV5-1	.	TRBD1	CASSKGQGATNEKLFF	TGCGCCAGCAGCAAGGGACAGGGAGCAACTAATGAAAAACTGTTTTTT
TRBJ2-7	TRBV5-1	.	.	CASRAITGMGNEQYF	TGCGCCAGCAGGGCGATTACAGGGATGGGGAACGAGCAGTACTTC
TRBJ2-7	TRBV12-2	.	.	CASRFMREISDEQYF	TGTGCAAGTCGCTTTATGCGGGAGATTTCGGACGAGCAGTACTTC
TRBJ2-3	TRBV19	.	.	CASSPPGRSTDTQYF	TGTGCCAGTAGTCCGCCGGGACGGAGCACAGATACGCAGTATTTT
TRBJ1-1	TRBV9	.	TRBD1	CASSGGTGDNTEAFF	TGTGCCAGCAGCGGCGGGACAGGGGACAACACTGAAGCTTTCTTT
TRBJ2-1	TRBV25-1	.	TRBD2	CASSTTGTSSNEQFF	TGTGCCAGCAGTACAACCGGGACTAGCTCGAATGAGCAGTTCTTC
TRBJ2-6	TRBV7-9	.	.	CASSWGKGSGANVLTF	TGTGCCAGCAGCTGGGGAAAGGGTTCTGGGGCCAACGTCCTGACTTTC